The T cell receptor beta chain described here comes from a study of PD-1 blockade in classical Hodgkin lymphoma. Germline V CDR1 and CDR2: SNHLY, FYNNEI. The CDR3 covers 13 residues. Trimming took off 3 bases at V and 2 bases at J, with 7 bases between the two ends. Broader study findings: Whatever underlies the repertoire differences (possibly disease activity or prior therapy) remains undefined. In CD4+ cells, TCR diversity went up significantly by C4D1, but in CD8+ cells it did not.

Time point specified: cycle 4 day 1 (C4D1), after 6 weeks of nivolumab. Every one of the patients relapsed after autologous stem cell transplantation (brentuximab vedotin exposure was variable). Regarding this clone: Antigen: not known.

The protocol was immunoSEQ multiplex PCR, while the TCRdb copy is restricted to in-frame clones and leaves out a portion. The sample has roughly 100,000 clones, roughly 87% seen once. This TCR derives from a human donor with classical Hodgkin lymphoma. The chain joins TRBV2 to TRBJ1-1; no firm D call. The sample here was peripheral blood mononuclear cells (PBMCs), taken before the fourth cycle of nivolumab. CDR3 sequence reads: CASSENSNTEAFF. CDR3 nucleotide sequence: TGTGCCAGCAGTGAGAATTCCAACACTGAAGCTTTCTTT.